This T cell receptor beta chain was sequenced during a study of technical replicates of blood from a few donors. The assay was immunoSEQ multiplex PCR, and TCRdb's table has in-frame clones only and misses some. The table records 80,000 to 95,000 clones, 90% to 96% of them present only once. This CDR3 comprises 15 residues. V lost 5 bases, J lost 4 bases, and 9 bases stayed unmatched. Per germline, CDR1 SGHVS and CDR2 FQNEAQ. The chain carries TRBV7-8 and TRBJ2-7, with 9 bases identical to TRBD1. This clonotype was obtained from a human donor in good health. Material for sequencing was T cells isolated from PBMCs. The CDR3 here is CASSQSGQGIYEQYF. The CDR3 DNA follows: TGTGCCAGCAGCCAATCGGGACAGGGAATTTACGAGCAGTACTTC.